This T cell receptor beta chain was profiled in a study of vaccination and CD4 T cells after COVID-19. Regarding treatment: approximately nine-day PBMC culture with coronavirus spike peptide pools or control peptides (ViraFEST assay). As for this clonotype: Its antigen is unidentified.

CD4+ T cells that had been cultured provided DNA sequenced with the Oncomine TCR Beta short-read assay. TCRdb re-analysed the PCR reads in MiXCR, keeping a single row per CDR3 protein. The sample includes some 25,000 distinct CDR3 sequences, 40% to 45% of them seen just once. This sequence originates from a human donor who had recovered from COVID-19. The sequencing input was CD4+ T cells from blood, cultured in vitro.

For the CDR3, the DNA is TGTGCCAGCAGCTTGGCCGACAGATCCTATGGCTACACCTTC. As protein: CASSLADRSYGYTF. The chain links TRBV5-4 to TRBJ1-2, with a tentative D call TRBD1 (5 bases). The CDR3 extends over 14 amino acids. Germline CDR1 and CDR2: SGHNT and YYREEE (reference sequence). With 0 bases removed from V and 4 bases from J, the gap between germline ends came to 10 bases.